Each of the 29 T cell receptor beta chains below was sequenced from the same sample in a study of blood T cells in healthy people across ages (dated by TCRdb to between 2014 and 2016). Libraries came from 5' RACE. Sequencing relied on an Illumina HiSeq 2500. The second PCR ran for roughly 6 to 11 cycles and used a J-beta primer mix along with a sample-barcoded 5' primer. The public reads were quality trimmed at Q25 with fastp and then assembled into clones with MiXCR by TCRdb, keeping productive beta chains. Each CDR3 protein appears once, grouped with its most common genes and DNA. This sample holds about 1.4 million distinct CDR3 sequences; approximately 59% were observed only once. 5.5% to 8% of the sample is in the top ten clones. The sample comprised blood. Receptor source: a young man in good health.

V gene TRBV4-1 combines with J gene TRBJ2-7, with a possible D match to TRBD2 (6 bases). V gave up 0 bases and J gave up 6 bases, with 30 bases separating them. Looked up from germline, CDR1 is MGHRA and CDR2 is YSYEKL. The CDR3 is made up of 20 amino acids. CDR3 sequence (DNA): TGCGCCAGCAGCCAAGATCTTGCGGCTAGGAGGGGAAAACAGGTGGGCGAGCAGTACTTC. Its translation: CASSQDLAARRGKQVGEQYF.

The CDR3 protein is CASSSQGNYEQYF. CDR3 bases: TGTGCCAGCAGCTCCCAGGGGAACTACGAGCAGTACTTC. The chain joins TRBV7-9 to TRBJ2-7, with D perhaps matching TRBD1 (6 bases). Germline CDR1 and CDR2: SEHNR and FQNEAQ (reference sequence). With 4 bases removed from V and 3 bases from J, the gap between germline ends came to 10 bases. The CDR3 contains 13 residues.

The rearrangement links TRBV29-1 to TRBJ1-2, with a possible D match to TRBD1 (5 bases). Trimming removed 2 bases at V and 8 bases at J, with 12 bases between. CDR3 length: 12 amino acids. In germline, CDR1 is SQVTM, CDR2 ANQGSEA. For the CDR3, the DNA is TGCAGCGTTGAACAAACGGGGACCGGCTACACCTTC. It specifies CSVEQTGTGYTF.

This chain connects TRBV20-1 to TRBJ1-5, with D possibly being TRBD1 (5 bases). Trimming stripped 6 bases from V and 11 bases from J, with 23 bases between. Germline V gene lookup returns CDR1 DFQATT and CDR2 SNEGSKA (reference sequence). The CDR3 contains 14 residues. CDR3 coding DNA: TGCAGTGCCACCAGGCAGGGCCGGGGAGAGACCCAGCATTTT. Protein product: CSATRQGRGETQHF.

Only a few counts were recorded for this clonotype. The genes are TRBV6-4 and TRBJ2-4; D remains unclear. Matching the DNA end better, TRBJ2-7 makes the J call doubtful. The CDR3 sequence is 14 residues long. Looked up from germline, CDR1 is MRHNA and CDR2 is SNTAGT. CDR3 sequence reads: CASSDRRSGYEQYF. In DNA form, the CDR3 reads TGTGCCAGCAGTGACAGGCGTTCTGGCTACGAGCAGTACTTC.

J is TRBJ1-6 and V is TRBV7-9, with D perhaps TRBD1 (5 bases). Trimming stripped 5 bases from V and 5 bases from J, with 16 bases between. Germline V CDR1 and CDR2: SEHNR, FQNEAQ (reference sequence). CDR3 size: 16 residues. The CDR3 protein is CASSPTGTENNSPLHF. The CDR3 DNA reads TGTGCCAGCAGCCCGACCGGGACGGAGAATAATTCACCCCTCCACTTT.

The chain couples TRBV27 to TRBJ2-3; D ambiguous. V was trimmed by 4 bases and J by 4 bases, leaving 15 bases between them. Looked up from germline, CDR1 is MNHEY and CDR2 is SMNVEV (reference sequence). The CDR3 spans 15 residues. CDR3 DNA sequence: TGTGCCAGCAGTTCGATAGGGCTAGTCCCAGATACGCAGTATTTT. Amino acid sequence: CASSSIGLVPDTQYF.

The rearrangement joins TRBV6-1 to TRBJ1-2; D is undetermined. V shed 1 base and J shed 5 bases, with 14 bases lying between them. Germline-derived CDR1 and CDR2 are MNHNS and SASEGT. This CDR3 contains 15 residues. In DNA form, the CDR3 reads TGTGCCAGCAGTGAAGGGGGAACGCACATTTATGGCTACACCTTC. It specifies CASSEGGTHIYGYTF.

In DNA, the CDR3 is TGTGCCAGCACCCTCGAGGGACAGGAATCCTACGAGCAGTACTTC. The encoded protein is CASTLEGQESYEQYF. The V gene is TRBV7-9, the J gene TRBJ2-7; 8 bases agree with TRBD1. Unmatched junction bases numbered 9, after V lost 7 bases and J lost 1 base. This CDR3 has 15 residues. The V gene's germline CDR1 is SEHNR and CDR2 FQNEAQ (reference sequence).

On this clonotype itself: A clone one base away is much larger, so this may be a read error. The chain couples TRBV20-1 to TRBJ2-1; 9 bases are a match to TRBD1. The CDR3 spans 14 residues. Germline CDR1 DFQATT, CDR2 SNEGSKA (reference sequence). CDR3 sequence (DNA): TGCAGTGGTAGAGGGGACAGGGTGGTCAATGAGCAGTTCTTC. Translation gives CSGRGDRVVNEQFF.

V and J are TRBV11-2 and TRBJ1-2; tentative D call: TRBD1 (6 bases). Germline loops: CDR1 SGHAT, CDR2 FQNNGV. V shed 5 bases and J shed 8 bases, with 18 bases lying between them. The CDR3 runs 14 residues. The CDR3 nucleotides are TGTGCCAGCAGCCTAATTTCTACAGGGTTCGGCTACACCTTC. It translates to CASSLISTGFGYTF. Drawing the rest from reference TRBV11-2 and TRBJ1-2, the complete variable domain is EAGVAQSPRYKIIEKRQSVAFWCNPISGHATLYWYQQILGQGPKLLIQFQNNGVVDDSQLPKDRFSAERLKGVDSTLKIQPAKLEDSAVYLCASSLISTGFGYTFGSGTRLTVV.

This clonotype was seen only a few times. The chain combines TRBV5-1 with TRBJ2-5; 11 bases map to TRBD2. The CDR3 sequence is 16 residues long. Trimming cost V 1 base and J 7 bases; bases outside gene matches: 9. Germline V gives CDR1 SGHRS, CDR2 YFSETQ. In nucleotides, the CDR3 is TGCGCCAGCAGCTTGACCACTAGCGGGGGTGCTGGGACCCAGTACTTC. It yields the protein CASSLTTSGGAGTQYF.

As to this clonotype: One base away lies a much larger clone, so this may be a sequencing read error. The chain has TRBV3-1 and TRBJ2-7; tentative D call: TRBD1 (6 bases). V was pared by 2 bases and J by 4 bases, with 9 bases between. Germline CDR1 is LGHDT and CDR2 is YNNKEL (reference sequence). The CDR3 extends over 13 amino acids. The CDR3 reads CASSQNTGYEQYF. CDR3 DNA sequence: TGTGCCAGCAGCCAAAATACAGGGTACGAGCAGTACTTC.

The chain employs TRBV7-9 and TRBJ2-2; TRBD1 aligns across 8 bases. This CDR3 comprises 15 residues. The J segment lost 1 base and the V segment lost 5 bases, leaving 3 bases of the junction unmatched. The V gene's germline CDR1 is SEHNR and CDR2 FQNEAQ (reference sequence). CDR3 in amino acids: CASSTGGLNTGELFF. The CDR3 DNA follows: TGTGCCAGCAGCACAGGGGGGCTGAACACCGGGGAGCTGTTTTTT.

The genes are TRBV20-1 and TRBJ2-7; D may be TRBD2 (5 bases). The CDR3 extends over 14 amino acids. Germline assignment: CDR1 DFQATT and CDR2 SNEGSKA (reference sequence). V lost 5 bases, J lost 0 bases, and 14 bases lay in between. CDR3 residues: CSAGRVGSSYEQYF. DNA for the CDR3: TGCAGTGCTGGAAGAGTAGGGAGCTCCTACGAGCAGTACTTC.

The V and J genes are TRBV29-1 and TRBJ2-3; D ambiguous. The CDR3 loop spans 17 amino acids. Germline loops: CDR1 SQVTM, CDR2 ANQGSEA. Trimming cost V 3 bases and J 0 bases, with 19 bases left between them. CDR3 protein: CSVEGSILGLSTDTQYF. The DNA of the CDR3 is TGCAGCGTTGAGGGTAGTATTCTGGGGTTGAGCACAGATACGCAGTATTTT.

V gene TRBV11-3 combines with J gene TRBJ2-1; 11 positions agree with TRBD2. V gave up 5 bases and J gave up 4 bases; unmatched junction bases: 10. The CDR3 has 17 residues. Germline V CDR1 and CDR2: SGHNT, YENEEA. The CDR3 DNA follows: TGTGCCAGCAGCGGTCGTGTGGGACTAGCGGCGTACAATGAGCAGTTCTTC. Translated, it gives CASSGRVGLAAYNEQFF.

The chain has TRBV12-3 or TRBV12-4 and TRBJ2-1, with a weak D call TRBD2 (5 bases). This CDR3 comprises 15 residues. V was shortened by 6 bases and J by 4 bases, with 16 bases between the two germline ends. As DNA, the CDR3 is TGTGCCAGCAGCTCTGTTCTGGGAGTTTACAATGAGCAGTTCTTC. Translated: CASSSVLGVYNEQFF.

Turning to this clonotype: At one of its ends the junction is not consistent with the germline gene, which may arise from a read error. The CDR3 sequence is CTSSVGSGYTDTQYF. For the CDR3, the DNA is TGTACCAGCAGCGTAGGTAGCGGTTACACAGATACGCAGTATTTT. V is TRBV9 and J is TRBJ2-3, with a tentative D call TRBD2 (6 bases). The CDR3 is 15 amino acids. Germline V gene sequence: CDR1 SGDLS, CDR2 YYNGEE.

The chain has TRBV4-3 and TRBJ2-3, with 9 bases fitting TRBD2. Germline-derived CDR1 and CDR2 are LGHNA and YSLEER. The V segment lost 1 base and the J segment 9 bases; nucleotides outside the gene matches: 17. The CDR3 sequence is 18 residues long. The CDR3 protein is CASSQATRGGGNRETQYF. CDR3 DNA: TGCGCCAGCAGCCAAGCAACGCGGGGGGGCGGTAATCGAGAGACGCAGTATTTT.

The chain is built from TRBV28 and TRBJ2-7, with 8 bases aligning to TRBD1. V was pared by 1 base and J by 2 bases, with 10 bases of the junction left unmatched. Germline V CDR1 and CDR2: MDHEN, SYDVKM. The length of the CDR3 is 17 residues. The DNA of the CDR3 is TGTGCCAGCAGTTTATCGAACAGGGGGTACGGAACCTACGAGCAGTACTTC. Encoded protein: CASSLSNRGYGTYEQYF.

This clonotype was seen ten or more times. The J gene is TRBJ2-5, the V gene TRBV7-9, with D perhaps TRBD2 (5 bases). V lost 5 bases, J lost 4 bases, and 11 bases lay in between. This CDR3 has 13 residues. Germline assignment: CDR1 SEHNR and CDR2 FQNEAQ (reference sequence). The DNA for the CDR3 is TGTGCCAGCAGCCTCCGGGGTCCAGAGACCCAGTACTTC. Amino acid sequence: CASSLRGPETQYF. Combining the CDR3 with reference TRBV7-9 and TRBJ2-5 gives the whole variable domain DTGVSQNPRHKITKRGQNVTFRCDPISEHNRLYWYRQTLGQGPEFLTYFQNEAQLEKSRLLSDRFSAERPKGSFSTLEIQRTEQGDSAMYLCASSLRGPETQYFGPGTRLLVL.

This chain links TRBV4-3 with TRBJ1-2; D is uncertain. Germline V CDR1 and CDR2: LGHNA, YSLEER. V was cut by 4 bases and J by 4 bases, with 13 bases left in between. The CDR3 loop spans 14 amino acids. The CDR3 sequence is CASSPNPGTYGYTF. The CDR3 DNA reads as TGCGCCAGCAGCCCCAACCCAGGAACCTATGGCTACACCTTC.

This clonotype was picked up one time. The chain links TRBV14 to TRBJ2-3; D is unresolved. The germline V and J ends were trimmed by 2 bases and 1 base, with 10 bases remaining between them. The CDR3 has 15 amino acids. CDR1 SGHDN and CDR2 FVKESK come from the germline V gene. Here the CDR3 DNA reads TGTGCCAGCAGCCAACGGAGCATCGGCACAGATACGCAGTATTTT. This encodes CASSQRSIGTDTQYF.

The chain links TRBV20-1 to TRBJ2-7; TRBD1 matches at 8 bases. CDR1 and CDR2 (germline): DFQATT, SNEGSKA (reference sequence). CDR3 size: 15 residues. The J segment lost 5 bases and the V segment lost 5 bases, leaving 14 bases of the junction unmatched. CDR3: CSASKRTGLWDEQYF. As DNA, the CDR3 is TGCAGTGCTTCGAAGAGGACAGGGCTATGGGACGAGCAGTACTTC.

This clonotype was seen a few times. The chain links TRBV20-1 to TRBJ1-2; 8 nucleotides line up with TRBD1. CDR1 DFQATT and CDR2 SNEGSKA come from the germline V gene (reference sequence). Germline trimming cut 5 bases from V and 7 bases from J; bases unmatched to any gene: 9. The CDR3 is made up of 13 amino acids. Here the CDR3 reads CSAAYGQGGGYTF. The CDR3 DNA follows: TGCAGTGCTGCCTATGGACAGGGCGGTGGCTACACCTTC.

The chain recombines TRBV20-1 with TRBJ2-1, with D perhaps TRBD2 (6 bases). CDR1 DFQATT and CDR2 SNEGSKA come from the germline V gene (reference sequence). The V and J ends lost 7 bases and 2 bases respectively, with 15 bases between them. There are 14 residues in the CDR3. This CDR3 reads CSVLFSGTYNEQFF. CDR3 in DNA: TGCAGTGTTTTATTTAGCGGAACCTACAATGAGCAGTTCTTC.

The gene calls are TRBV4-2 and TRBJ2-7; TRBD1 agrees at 10 bases. V trimming: 1 base; J trimming: 3 bases; junction bases outside the gene matches: 9. The germline gives CDR1 LGHNA, CDR2 YNFKEQ. The CDR3 consists of 17 residues. This CDR3 is CASSQGKTGTGVYEQYF. Here the CDR3 DNA reads TGTGCCAGCAGCCAAGGGAAAACCGGGACAGGGGTCTACGAGCAGTACTTC.

In the case of this clonotype: An end of the junction differs from the germline gene, which may be a read error. The genes are TRBV20-1 and TRBJ2-1, with a weak D call TRBD2 (5 bases). Per germline, CDR1 DFQATT and CDR2 SNEGSKA (reference sequence). This CDR3 is 14 amino acids long. The CDR3 protein is CSASLAGVYNERFF. The CDR3 region has the DNA TGCAGTGCTAGTCTGGCGGGTGTCTACAATGAGCGGTTCTTC.